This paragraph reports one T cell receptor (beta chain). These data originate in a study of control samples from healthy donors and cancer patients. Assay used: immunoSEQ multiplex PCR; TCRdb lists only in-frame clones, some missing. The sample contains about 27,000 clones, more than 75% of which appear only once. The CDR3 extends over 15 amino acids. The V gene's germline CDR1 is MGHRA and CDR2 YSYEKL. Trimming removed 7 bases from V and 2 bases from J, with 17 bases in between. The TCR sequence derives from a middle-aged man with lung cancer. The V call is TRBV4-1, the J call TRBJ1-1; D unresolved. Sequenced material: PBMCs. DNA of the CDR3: TGCGCCAGCACCGTAAACCCGGAGGGCAACACTGAAGCTTTCTTT. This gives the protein CASTVNPEGNTEAFF.